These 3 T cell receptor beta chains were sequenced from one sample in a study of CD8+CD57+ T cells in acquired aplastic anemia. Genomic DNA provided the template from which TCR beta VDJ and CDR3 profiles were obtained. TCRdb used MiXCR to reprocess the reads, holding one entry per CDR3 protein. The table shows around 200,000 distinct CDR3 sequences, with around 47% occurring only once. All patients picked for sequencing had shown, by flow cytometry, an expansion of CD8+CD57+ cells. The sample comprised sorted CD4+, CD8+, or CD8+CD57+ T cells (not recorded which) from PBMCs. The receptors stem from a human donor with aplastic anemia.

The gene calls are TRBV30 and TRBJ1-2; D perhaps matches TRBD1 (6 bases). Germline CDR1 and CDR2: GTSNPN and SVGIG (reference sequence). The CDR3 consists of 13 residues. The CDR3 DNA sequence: TGTGCATTCAATCGGGGGCTGTGGGGTGGCTACACCTTC. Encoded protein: CAFNRGLWGGYTF.

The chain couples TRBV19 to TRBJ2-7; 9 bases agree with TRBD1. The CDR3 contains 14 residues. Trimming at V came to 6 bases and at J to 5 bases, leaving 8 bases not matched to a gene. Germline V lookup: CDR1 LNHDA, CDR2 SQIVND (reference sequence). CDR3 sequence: CASSMRTGVHEQYF. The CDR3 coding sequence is TGTGCCAGTAGCATGAGGACAGGGGTACACGAGCAGTACTTC.

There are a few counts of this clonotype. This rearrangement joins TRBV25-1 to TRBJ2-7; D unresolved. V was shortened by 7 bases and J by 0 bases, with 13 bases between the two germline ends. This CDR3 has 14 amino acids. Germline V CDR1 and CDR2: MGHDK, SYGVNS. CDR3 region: CASTKGTGSYEQYF. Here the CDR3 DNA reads TGTGCCAGCACAAAGGGAACCGGCTCCTACGAGCAGTACTTC.